This passage covers 15 T cell receptor beta chains from one sample sequenced in a study of blood T cell repertoires in COVID-19. The assay was immunoSEQ multiplex PCR, and TCRdb's table has in-frame clones only and misses some. The data contain 100,000 to 150,000 clones, approximately 82% of them singletons. What was sequenced was peripheral blood. Every receptor here comes from a woman aged 45-65 years with acute or convalescent COVID-19.

This chain uses TRBV5-4 with TRBJ2-1; possible D gene TRBD1, 6 bases. The V end was cut by 4 bases, the J end by 5 bases, with 10 bases between. The CDR3 is made up of 13 amino acids. Looked up from germline, CDR1 is SGHNT and CDR2 is YYREEE (reference sequence). CDR3 residues: CASSPGTNNEQFF. DNA for the CDR3: TGTGCCAGCAGCCCGGGGACAAACAATGAGCAGTTCTTC.

The chain links TRBV7-6 to TRBJ1-1, with TRBD1 matching over 8 bases. CDR1 is SGHVS, CDR2 FNYEAQ, per germline. J gave up 13 bases and V 5 bases, and 9 bases lay outside the gene matches. The CDR3 is made up of 12 amino acids. CDR3 sequence reads: CASSLLGQGVFF. The DNA of the CDR3 is TGTGCCAGCAGCCTACTAGGACAGGGAGTTTTCTTT.

The chain uses TRBV7-8 and TRBJ1-4, with D tentatively TRBD1 (6 bases). Germline CDR1 is SGHVS and CDR2 is FQNEAQ. Trimming stripped 5 bases from V and 0 bases from J, with 19 bases between. The CDR3 totals 18 residues. Here the CDR3 reads CASSPRTVLNPTNEKLFF. Here the CDR3 DNA reads TGTGCCAGCAGCCCCAGGACAGTCCTAAACCCAACTAATGAAAAACTGTTTTTT.

CDR3 DNA: TGTGCCAGCAGTTACTCGGTTCGGGGTGTATCACCCCTCCACTTT. As protein: CASSYSVRGVSPLHF. This chain joins TRBV6-5 and TRBJ1-6, with no clear D. The CDR3 has 15 residues. Germline CDR1 MNHEY, CDR2 SVGAGI. Trimming shortened V by 0 bases and J by 10 bases, and 13 bases separated the two germline ends.

This clone showed up just once. The gene calls are TRBV6-5 and TRBJ1-2; the match to TRBD1 covers 7 bases. Germline V CDR1 and CDR2: MNHEY, SVGAGI. V lost 7 bases, J lost 4 bases, and 9 bases stayed unmatched. The CDR3 runs 14 residues. The CDR3 bases are TGTGCCAGCACCCTGACAGGGCAAGTCTATGGCTACACCTTC. This sequence encodes CASTLTGQVYGYTF.

The chain employs TRBV9 and TRBJ1-2; a possible D gene is TRBD1 (5 bases). The CDR3 covers 12 residues. Germline loops: CDR1 SGDLS, CDR2 YYNGEE. Trimming stripped 4 bases from V and 7 bases from J, with 11 bases between. This chain's CDR3 is CASSLTAGGYTF. DNA of the CDR3: TGTGCCAGCAGCTTGACAGCCGGTGGCTACACCTTC.

The genes are TRBV5-5 and TRBJ2-7, with a tentative D call TRBD1 (5 bases). V lost 4 bases and J 6 bases, leaving 14 bases between the germline ends. Germline CDR1 is SGHKS and CDR2 is YYEKEE (reference sequence). The length of the CDR3 is 13 residues. The chain's CDR3 is CASSTYLQGEQYF. In DNA, the CDR3 is TGTGCCAGCAGCACCTACCTTCAGGGCGAGCAGTACTTC.

Remarks on this clone: At one end the junction does not follow the germline gene, possibly because of a read error. The V and J genes are TRBV7-7 and TRBJ1-4; the match to TRBD1 covers 8 bases. The CDR3 runs to 15 residues. CDR1 is SSHAT, CDR2 FNYEAQ, per germline (reference sequence). The DNA for the CDR3 is TGTGCTAGCAGCTTCGGAGGACAGGGTGTTGAAAAACTGTTTTTT. It specifies CASSFGGQGVEKLFF.

This sequence joins TRBV4-1 and TRBJ1-2; D uncertain. Germline CDR1 and CDR2: MGHRA and YSYEKL. Trimming stripped 0 bases from V and 4 bases from J, with 9 bases between. The CDR3 runs to 14 residues. The DNA for the CDR3 is TGCGCCAGCAGCCAAGAGAAACAGACCTATGGCTACACCTTC. Residues: CASSQEKQTYGYTF.

V and J are TRBV3-1 (or the pseudogene TRBV3-2) and TRBJ2-1, with 12 bases identical to TRBD2. Per the germline V gene, CDR1 is LGHDT and CDR2 is YNNKEL (reference sequence). V was pared by 3 bases and J by 4 bases, with 4 bases of the junction left unmatched. CDR3 length: 16 residues. The CDR3 coding sequence is TGTGCCAGCAGCCAGCCCCTAGCGGGAGGGTACAATGAGCAGTTCTTC. Amino acid sequence: CASSQPLAGGYNEQFF.

This clone was seen only once. This sequence joins TRBV6-2 or TRBV6-3 and TRBJ2-4, with a possible D match to TRBD2 (5 bases). Trimming pared 5 bases from V and 6 bases from J, leaving 5 bases between. In germline, CDR1 is MNHEY, CDR2 SVGEGT. CDR3 length: 11 residues. CDR3 protein: CASSTRNIQYF. The CDR3 coding sequence is TGTGCCAGCAGTACTAGAAACATTCAGTACTTC.

The V call is TRBV21-1, the J call TRBJ2-7; TRBD1 was called by the table and not checked on the DNA. TRBV21-1 is a documented pseudogene. The CDR3 is 13 residues long. The CDR3 here is CASTKDSSYEQYF. The CDR3 DNA sequence: TGTGCCAGCACGAAGGACAGCTCCTACGAGCAGTACTTC.

This clone was counted a single time. This chain connects TRBV28 to TRBJ2-1; TRBD2 matches 10 bases. Trimming took 6 bases from V and 9 from J; bases not matched to a gene: 8. Germline-derived CDR1 and CDR2 are MDHEN and SYDVKM. This CDR3 is built from 14 residues. This CDR3 is CASRPSGSIGEQFF. Written as DNA, the CDR3 is TGTGCCAGCAGACCTAGCGGGAGTATCGGTGAGCAGTTCTTC.

The V call is TRBV27, the J call TRBJ2-5, with TRBD1 identical over 7 bases. The CDR3 loop spans 15 amino acids. Germline CDR1 MNHEY, CDR2 SMNVEV (reference sequence). Unmatched junction bases numbered 8, after V lost 5 bases and J lost 2 bases. CDR3 residues: CASSATGFDQETQYF. The CDR3, as DNA: TGTGCCAGCAGTGCGACAGGGTTTGATCAAGAGACCCAGTACTTC.

The chain uses TRBV18 and TRBJ1-4; TRBD1 might be the D (6 bases). From germline, CDR1 is KGHSH and CDR2 LQKENI. Trimming left V 3 bases short and J 6 bases short, with 11 bases between. The CDR3 spans 14 residues. The CDR3 nucleotides are TGTGCCAGCTCACCTACCAGGGGAGATGAAAAACTGTTTTTT. Protein: CASSPTRGDEKLFF.